The 5 T cell receptor beta chains listed next were all sequenced from one sample in a study of blood T cell repertoires in COVID-19. The repertoire was sequenced with immunoSEQ multiplex PCR; TCRdb's copy has only in-frame clones and lacks some. The sample lists some 340,000 clones, about 86% seen once, with about 3% in the top ten. The specimen sequenced was peripheral blood. The source of these receptors is a man aged 25-45 years with active or convalescent COVID-19.

The CDR3 bases are TGCGCCAGCAGCCAAGATATGGGGCGGGAGGTGGCAGATACGCAGTATTTT. Its protein is CASSQDMGREVADTQYF. The chain is built from TRBV4-3 and TRBJ2-3; 8 bases align to TRBD2. In germline, CDR1 is LGHNA, CDR2 YSLEER. Losses at the gene ends were 0 bases for V and 4 bases for J; bases not matched to a gene: 9. This CDR3 is 17 amino acids long.

This clone occurred once. The gene calls are TRBV6-1 and TRBJ1-1, with TRBD1 identical over 7 bases. The CDR3 contains 15 residues. Germline loops: CDR1 MNHNS, CDR2 SASEGT. V lost 6 bases to trimming and J lost 3 bases; unmatched junction nucleotides: 10. Written as DNA, the CDR3 is TGTGCCAGCAGCAAACGCCCGCAGGGGGACACTGAAGCTTTCTTT. As protein: CASSKRPQGDTEAFF.

The gene calls are TRBV10-3 and TRBJ1-1; a possible D gene is TRBD1 (6 bases). With 10 bases removed from V and 4 bases from J, the gap between germline ends came to 16 bases. This CDR3 comprises 13 residues. The germline gives CDR1 ENHRY, CDR2 SYGVKD. CDR3 amino acids: CATLPQGSTEAFF. The CDR3, as DNA: TGTGCCACCTTACCCCAGGGGAGCACTGAAGCTTTCTTT.

The CDR3 DNA reads as TGTGCCTGGTCCCCGGGAAGCACAGATACGCAGTATTTT. Translating gives CAWSPGSTDTQYF. The chain couples TRBV30 to TRBJ2-3, with D possibly TRBD2 on 5 matching bases. The germline V gene encodes CDR1 GTSNPN and CDR2 SVGIG (reference sequence). The germline V and J ends were trimmed by 5 bases and 0 bases, with 9 bases remaining between them. The length of the CDR3 is 13 residues.

V usage is TRBV5-1 and J usage is TRBJ2-1; the match to TRBD1 covers 9 bases. Germline V gene sequence: CDR1 SGHRS, CDR2 YFSETQ. V was clipped by 5 bases and J by 8 bases; unmatched bases: 11. The CDR3 totals 15 residues. The CDR3 is CASSKPGQGVDEQFF. The CDR3 nucleotides read TGCGCCAGCAGTAAGCCGGGACAGGGTGTCGATGAGCAGTTCTTC. Looking up the rest from reference TRBV5-1 and TRBJ2-1 gives the full variable domain: KAGVTQTPRYLIKTRGQQVTLSCSPISGHRSVSWYQQTPGQGLQFLFEYFSETQRNKGNFPGRFSGRQFSNSRSEMNVSTLELGDSALYLCASSKPGQGVDEQFFGPGTRLTVL.